This T cell receptor (beta chain) is from a study of blood T cell repertoires in COVID-19. Study in general: The United States, Italy and Spain were the sources of the acute and convalescent COVID-19 samples.

The germline V gene encodes CDR1 ENHRY and CDR2 SYGVKD. V was cut by 6 bases and J by 0 bases, with 9 bases left in between. CDR3 length: 14 amino acids. Authors' analysis steps: Using reference gene primer amplification, nucleated cell counts were estimated. Generated by immunoSEQ multiplex PCR, the TCRdb table keeps only in-frame clones and is missing some. That table supplies the V and J calls and clone size; D and trimming were determined from the DNA. The repertoire holds some 250,000 clones, with more than 75% as singletons. This sequence joins TRBV10-3 and TRBJ1-5; D is ambiguous. Input material: peripheral blood. The sequence derives from an older woman with COVID-19, enrolled during active disease. CDR3 nucleotides: TGTGCCATCAGCGAACAGTATAGCAATCAGCCCCAGCATTTT. Translation: CAISEQYSNQPQHF.